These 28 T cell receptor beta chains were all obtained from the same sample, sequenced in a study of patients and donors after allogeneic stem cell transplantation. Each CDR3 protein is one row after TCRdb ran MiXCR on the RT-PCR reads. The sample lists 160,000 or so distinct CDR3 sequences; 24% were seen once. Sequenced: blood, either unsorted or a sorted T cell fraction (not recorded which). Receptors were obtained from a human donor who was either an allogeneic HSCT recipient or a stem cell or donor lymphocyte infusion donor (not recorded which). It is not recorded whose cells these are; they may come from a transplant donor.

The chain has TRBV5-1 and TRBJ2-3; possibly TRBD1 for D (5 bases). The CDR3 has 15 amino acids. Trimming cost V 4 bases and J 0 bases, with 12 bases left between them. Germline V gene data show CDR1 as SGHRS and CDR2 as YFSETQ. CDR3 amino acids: CASSIFAGSTDTQYF. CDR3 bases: TGCGCCAGCAGCATATTTGCAGGGAGCACAGATACGCAGTATTTT.

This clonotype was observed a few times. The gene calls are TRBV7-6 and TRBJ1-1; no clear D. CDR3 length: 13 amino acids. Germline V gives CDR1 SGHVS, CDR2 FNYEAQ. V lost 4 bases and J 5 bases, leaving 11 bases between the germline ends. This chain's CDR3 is CASSSVRETEAFF. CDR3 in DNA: TGTGCCAGCAGCTCCGTAAGGGAGACTGAAGCTTTCTTT.

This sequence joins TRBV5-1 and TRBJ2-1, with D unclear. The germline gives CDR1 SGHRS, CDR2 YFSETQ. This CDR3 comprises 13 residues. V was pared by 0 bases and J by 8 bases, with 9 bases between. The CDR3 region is CASSLERPDEQFF. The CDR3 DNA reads TGCGCCAGCAGCTTGGAACGTCCCGATGAGCAGTTCTTC. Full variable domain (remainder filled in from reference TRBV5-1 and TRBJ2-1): KAGVTQTPRYLIKTRGQQVTLSCSPISGHRSVSWYQQTPGQGLQFLFEYFSETQRNKGNFPGRFSGRQFSNSRSEMNVSTLELGDSALYLCASSLERPDEQFFGPGTRLTVL.

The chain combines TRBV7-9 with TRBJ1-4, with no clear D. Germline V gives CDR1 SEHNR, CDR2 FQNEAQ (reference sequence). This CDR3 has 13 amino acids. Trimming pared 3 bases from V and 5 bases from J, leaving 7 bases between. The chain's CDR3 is CASSLRWNEKLFF. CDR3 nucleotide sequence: TGTGCCAGCAGCTTGCGATGGAATGAAAAACTGTTTTTT. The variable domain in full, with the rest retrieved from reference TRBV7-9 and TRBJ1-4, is DTGVSQNPRHKITKRGQNVTFRCDPISEHNRLYWYRQTLGQGPEFLTYFQNEAQLEKSRLLSDRFSAERPKGSFSTLEIQRTEQGDSAMYLCASSLRWNEKLFFGSGTQLSVL.

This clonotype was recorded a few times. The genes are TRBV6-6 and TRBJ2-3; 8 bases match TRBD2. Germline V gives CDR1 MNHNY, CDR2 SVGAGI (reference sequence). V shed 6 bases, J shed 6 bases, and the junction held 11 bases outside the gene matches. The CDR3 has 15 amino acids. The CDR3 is CASSPDWSGSDTQYF. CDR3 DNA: TGTGCCAGCAGCCCCGACTGGAGCGGGAGCGATACGCAGTATTTT.

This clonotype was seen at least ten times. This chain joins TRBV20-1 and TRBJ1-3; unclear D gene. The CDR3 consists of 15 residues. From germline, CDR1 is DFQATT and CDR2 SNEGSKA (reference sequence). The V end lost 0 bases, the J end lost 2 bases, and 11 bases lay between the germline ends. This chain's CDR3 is CSARDKGKAGNTIYF. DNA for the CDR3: TGCAGTGCTAGAGATAAAGGGAAAGCTGGAAACACCATATATTTT.

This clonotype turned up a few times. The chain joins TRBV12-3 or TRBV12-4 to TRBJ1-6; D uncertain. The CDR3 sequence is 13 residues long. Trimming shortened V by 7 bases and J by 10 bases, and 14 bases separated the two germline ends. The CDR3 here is CASTLNRGSPLHF. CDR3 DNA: TGTGCCAGCACCCTTAATCGGGGATCACCCCTCCACTTT.

CDR3 bases: TGTGCCAGCAGCCTTGGGACAGAATACTATGGCTACACCTTC. It yields the protein CASSLGTEYYGYTF. The chain carries TRBV7-2 and TRBJ1-2; 7 bases match TRBD1. In germline, CDR1 is SGHTA, CDR2 FQGNSA. Trimming took 5 bases from V and 3 from J; bases not matched to a gene: 6. This CDR3 has 14 residues.

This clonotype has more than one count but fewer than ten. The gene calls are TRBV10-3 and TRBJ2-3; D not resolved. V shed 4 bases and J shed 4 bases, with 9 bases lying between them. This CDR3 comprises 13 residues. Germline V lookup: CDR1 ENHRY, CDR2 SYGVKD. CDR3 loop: CAISGFGSDTQYF. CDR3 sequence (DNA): TGTGCCATCAGTGGTTTTGGTTCAGATACGCAGTATTTT.

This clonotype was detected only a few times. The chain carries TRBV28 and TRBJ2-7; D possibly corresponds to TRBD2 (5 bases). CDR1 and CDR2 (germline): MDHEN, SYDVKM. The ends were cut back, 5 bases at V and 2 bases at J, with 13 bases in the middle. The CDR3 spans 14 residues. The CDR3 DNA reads TGTGCCAGCAGTCAGAGCGGAGACACCTACGAGCAGTACTTC. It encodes CASSQSGDTYEQYF.

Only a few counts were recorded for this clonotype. CDR3 in DNA: TGCGCCAGCAGCTTCACTAGCGGGGGATACAATGAGCAGTTCTTC. Translating it yields CASSFTSGGYNEQFF. The V call is TRBV5-1, the J call TRBJ2-1, with 11 bases identical to TRBD2. Germline assignment: CDR1 SGHRS and CDR2 YFSETQ. The CDR3 has 15 amino acids. Trimming cost V 2 bases and J 4 bases; bases outside gene matches: 2.

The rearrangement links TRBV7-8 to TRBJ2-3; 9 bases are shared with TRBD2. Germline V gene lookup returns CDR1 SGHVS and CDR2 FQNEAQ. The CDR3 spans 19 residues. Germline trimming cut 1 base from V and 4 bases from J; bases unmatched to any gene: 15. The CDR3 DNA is TGTGCCAGCAGCTTAGTCGTGTTAGCGGGAGACTCTAGGGCAGATACGCAGTATTTT. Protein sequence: CASSLVVLAGDSRADTQYF.

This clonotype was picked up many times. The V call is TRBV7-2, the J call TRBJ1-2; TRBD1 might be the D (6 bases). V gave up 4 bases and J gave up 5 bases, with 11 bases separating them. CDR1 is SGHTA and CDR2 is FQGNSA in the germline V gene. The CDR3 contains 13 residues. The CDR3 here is CASSSRQEYGYTF. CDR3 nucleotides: TGTGCCAGCAGCTCCAGACAGGAGTATGGCTACACCTTC.

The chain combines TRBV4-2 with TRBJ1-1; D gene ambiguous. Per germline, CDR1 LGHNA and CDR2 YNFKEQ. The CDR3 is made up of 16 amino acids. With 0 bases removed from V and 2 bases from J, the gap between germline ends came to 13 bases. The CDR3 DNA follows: TGTGCCAGCAGCCAAGAGCCGCGGATAGTCAACACTGAAGCTTTCTTT. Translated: CASSQEPRIVNTEAFF.

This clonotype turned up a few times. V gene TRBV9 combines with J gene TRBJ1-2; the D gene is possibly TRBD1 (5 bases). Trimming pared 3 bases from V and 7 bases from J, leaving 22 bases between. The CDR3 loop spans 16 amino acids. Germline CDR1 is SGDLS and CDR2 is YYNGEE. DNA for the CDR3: TGTGCCAGCAGCGAAGTACCGGGACCAAGGGCTAGTGGCTACACCTTC. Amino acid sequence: CASSEVPGPRASGYTF.

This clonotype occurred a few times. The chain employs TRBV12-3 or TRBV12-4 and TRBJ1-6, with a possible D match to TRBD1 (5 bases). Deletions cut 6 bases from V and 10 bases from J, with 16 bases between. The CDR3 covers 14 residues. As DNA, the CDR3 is TGTGCCAGCAGCCCGGGGGGTCCTAGGTCACCCCTCCACTTT. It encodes CASSPGGPRSPLHF.

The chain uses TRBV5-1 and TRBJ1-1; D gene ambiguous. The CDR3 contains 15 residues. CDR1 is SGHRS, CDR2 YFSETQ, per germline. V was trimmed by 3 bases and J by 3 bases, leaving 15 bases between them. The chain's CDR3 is CASSSLRTEDTEAFF. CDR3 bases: TGCGCCAGCAGCTCTCTTAGAACCGAAGACACTGAAGCTTTCTTT. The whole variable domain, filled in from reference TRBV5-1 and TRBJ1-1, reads KAGVTQTPRYLIKTRGQQVTLSCSPISGHRSVSWYQQTPGQGLQFLFEYFSETQRNKGNFPGRFSGRQFSNSRSEMNVSTLELGDSALYLCASSSLRTEDTEAFFGQGTRLTVV.

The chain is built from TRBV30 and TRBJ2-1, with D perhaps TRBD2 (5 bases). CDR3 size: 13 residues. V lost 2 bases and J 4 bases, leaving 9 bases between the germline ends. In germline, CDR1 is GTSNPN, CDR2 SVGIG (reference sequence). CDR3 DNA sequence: TGTGCCTGGAGTATTCGGGGATACAATGAGCAGTTCTTC. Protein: CAWSIRGYNEQFF.

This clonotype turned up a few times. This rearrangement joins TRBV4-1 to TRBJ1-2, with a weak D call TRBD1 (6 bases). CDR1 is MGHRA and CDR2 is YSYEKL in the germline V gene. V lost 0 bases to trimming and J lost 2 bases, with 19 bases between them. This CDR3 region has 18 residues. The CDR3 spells CASSQDLTGLTLNYGYTF. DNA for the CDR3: TGCGCCAGCAGCCAAGATCTAACAGGGCTTACCTTAAACTATGGCTACACCTTC.

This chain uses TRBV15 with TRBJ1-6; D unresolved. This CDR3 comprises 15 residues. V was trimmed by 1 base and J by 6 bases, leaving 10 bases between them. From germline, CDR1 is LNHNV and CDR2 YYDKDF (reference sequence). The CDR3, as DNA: TGTGCCACCAGCAGAGTAAAACTCGGTAATTCACCCCTCCACTTT. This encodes CATSRVKLGNSPLHF.

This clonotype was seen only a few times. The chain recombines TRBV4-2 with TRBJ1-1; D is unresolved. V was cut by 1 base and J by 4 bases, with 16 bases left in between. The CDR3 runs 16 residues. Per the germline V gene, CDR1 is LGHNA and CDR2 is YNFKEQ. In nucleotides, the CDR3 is TGTGCCAGCAGCCAAGGACGGAACCAGATGGGCACTGAAGCTTTCTTT. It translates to CASSQGRNQMGTEAFF.

CDR3 DNA sequence: TGCGCCAGCAGCCAATTTGAAGGGGAGACCCAGTACTTC. Protein: CASSQFEGETQYF. V and J are TRBV4-1 and TRBJ2-5, with D uncertain. Germline CDR1 is MGHRA and CDR2 is YSYEKL. The CDR3 has 13 residues. The V end lost 2 bases, the J end lost 5 bases, and 9 bases lay between the germline ends.

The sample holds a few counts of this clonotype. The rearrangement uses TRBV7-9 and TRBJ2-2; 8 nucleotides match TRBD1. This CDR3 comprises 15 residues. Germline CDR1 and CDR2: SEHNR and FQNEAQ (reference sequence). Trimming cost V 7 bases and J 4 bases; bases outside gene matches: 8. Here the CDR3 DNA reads TGTGCCAGCACCGAAGGACAGGGATTCACCGGGGAGCTGTTTTTT. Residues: CASTEGQGFTGELFF.

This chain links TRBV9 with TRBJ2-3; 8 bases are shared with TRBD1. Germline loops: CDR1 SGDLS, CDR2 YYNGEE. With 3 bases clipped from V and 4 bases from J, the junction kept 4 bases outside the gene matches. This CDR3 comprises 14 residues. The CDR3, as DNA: TGTGCCAGCAGCGGCGGACAGGGCCCAGATACGCAGTATTTT. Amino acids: CASSGGQGPDTQYF.

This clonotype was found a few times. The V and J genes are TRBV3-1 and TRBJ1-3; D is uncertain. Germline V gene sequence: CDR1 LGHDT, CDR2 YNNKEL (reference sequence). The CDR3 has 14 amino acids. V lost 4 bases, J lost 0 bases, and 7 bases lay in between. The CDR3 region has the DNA TGTGCCAGCAGCCCCGGGATCTCTGGAAACACCATATATTTT. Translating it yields CASSPGISGNTIYF.

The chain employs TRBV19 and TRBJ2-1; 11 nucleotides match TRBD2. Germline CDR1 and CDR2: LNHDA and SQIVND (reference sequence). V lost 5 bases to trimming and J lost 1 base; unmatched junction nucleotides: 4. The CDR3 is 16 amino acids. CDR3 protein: CASSARLAGSYNEQFF. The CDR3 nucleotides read TGTGCCAGTAGTGCCCGACTAGCGGGGTCCTACAATGAGCAGTTCTTC.

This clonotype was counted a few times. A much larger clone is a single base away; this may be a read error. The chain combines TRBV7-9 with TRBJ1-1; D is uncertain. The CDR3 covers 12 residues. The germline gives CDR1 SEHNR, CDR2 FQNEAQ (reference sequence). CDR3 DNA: TGTGCCAGCAGCTTATTGAACACTGAAGTTTTCTTT. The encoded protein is CASSLLNTEVFF.

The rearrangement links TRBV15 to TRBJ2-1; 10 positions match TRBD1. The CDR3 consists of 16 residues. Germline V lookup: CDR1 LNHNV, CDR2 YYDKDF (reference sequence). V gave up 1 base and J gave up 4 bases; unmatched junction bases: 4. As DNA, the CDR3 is TGTGCCACCAGCAGAGCCCGACAGGGGGCTTACAATGAGCAGTTCTTC. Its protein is CATSRARQGAYNEQFF.